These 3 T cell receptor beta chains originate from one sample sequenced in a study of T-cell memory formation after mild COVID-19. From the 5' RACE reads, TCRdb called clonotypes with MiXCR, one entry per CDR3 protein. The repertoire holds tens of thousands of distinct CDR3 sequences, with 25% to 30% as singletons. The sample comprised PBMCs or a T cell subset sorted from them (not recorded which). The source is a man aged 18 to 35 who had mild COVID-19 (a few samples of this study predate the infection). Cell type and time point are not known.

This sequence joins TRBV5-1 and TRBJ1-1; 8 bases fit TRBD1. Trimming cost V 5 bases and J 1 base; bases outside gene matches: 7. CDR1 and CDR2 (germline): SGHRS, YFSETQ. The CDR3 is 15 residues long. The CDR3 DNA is TGCGCCAGCAGTATATCCGGGACAGGGAACACTGAAGCTTTCTTT. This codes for CASSISGTGNTEAFF.

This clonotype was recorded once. The CDR3, as DNA: TGTGCCAGCAGCCAAGGGGCAGGGAACCGCTATGGCTACACCTTC. It codes for CASSQGAGNRYGYTF. The chain combines TRBV4-2 with TRBJ1-2; D may be TRBD1 (5 bases). Trimming shortened V by 1 base and J by 4 bases, and 13 bases separated the two germline ends. CDR1 and CDR2 (germline): LGHNA, YNFKEQ. The CDR3 is 15 amino acids.

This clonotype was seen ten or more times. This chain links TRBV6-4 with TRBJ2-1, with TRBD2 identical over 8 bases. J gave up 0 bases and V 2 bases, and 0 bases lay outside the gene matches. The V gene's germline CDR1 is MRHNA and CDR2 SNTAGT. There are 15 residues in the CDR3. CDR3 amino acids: CASSDTSGSYNEQFF. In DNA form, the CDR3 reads TGTGCCAGCAGTGACACTAGCGGCTCCTACAATGAGCAGTTCTTC.